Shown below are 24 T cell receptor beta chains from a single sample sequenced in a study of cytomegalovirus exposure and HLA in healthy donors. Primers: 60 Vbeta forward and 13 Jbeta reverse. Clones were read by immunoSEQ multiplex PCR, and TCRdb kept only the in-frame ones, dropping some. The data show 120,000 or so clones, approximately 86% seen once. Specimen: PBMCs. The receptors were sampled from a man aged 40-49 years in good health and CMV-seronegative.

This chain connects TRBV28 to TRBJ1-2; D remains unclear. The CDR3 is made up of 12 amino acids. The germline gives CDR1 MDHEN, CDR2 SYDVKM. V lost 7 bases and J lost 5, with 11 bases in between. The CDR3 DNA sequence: TGTGCCAGCACCCCCCCGGGGTATGGCTACACCTTC. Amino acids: CASTPPGYGYTF.

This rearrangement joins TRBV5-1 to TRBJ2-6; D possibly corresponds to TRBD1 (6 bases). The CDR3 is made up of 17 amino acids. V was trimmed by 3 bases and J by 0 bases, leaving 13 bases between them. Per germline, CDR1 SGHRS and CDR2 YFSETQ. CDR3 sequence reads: CASSWGTSSSGANVLTF. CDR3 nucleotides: TGCGCCAGCAGCTGGGGGACATCCTCCTCTGGGGCCAACGTCCTGACTTTC.

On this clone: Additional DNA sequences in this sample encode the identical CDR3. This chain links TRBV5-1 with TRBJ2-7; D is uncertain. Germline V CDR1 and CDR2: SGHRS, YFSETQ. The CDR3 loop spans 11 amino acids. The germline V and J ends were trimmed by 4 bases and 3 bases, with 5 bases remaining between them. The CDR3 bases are TGCGCCAGCAGCCAGAACTACGAGCAGTACTTC. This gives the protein CASSQNYEQYF.

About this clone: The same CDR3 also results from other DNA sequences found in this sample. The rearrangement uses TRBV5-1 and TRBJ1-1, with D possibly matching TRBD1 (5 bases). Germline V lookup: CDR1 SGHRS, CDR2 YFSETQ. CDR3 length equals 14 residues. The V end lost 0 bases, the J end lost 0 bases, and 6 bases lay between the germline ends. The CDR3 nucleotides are TGCGCCAGCAGCTTGGGGGGGGTGAACACTGAAGCTTTCTTT. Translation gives CASSLGGVNTEAFF. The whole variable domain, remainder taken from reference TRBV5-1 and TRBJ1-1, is KAGVTQTPRYLIKTRGQQVTLSCSPISGHRSVSWYQQTPGQGLQFLFEYFSETQRNKGNFPGRFSGRQFSNSRSEMNVSTLELGDSALYLCASSLGGVNTEAFFGQGTRLTVV.

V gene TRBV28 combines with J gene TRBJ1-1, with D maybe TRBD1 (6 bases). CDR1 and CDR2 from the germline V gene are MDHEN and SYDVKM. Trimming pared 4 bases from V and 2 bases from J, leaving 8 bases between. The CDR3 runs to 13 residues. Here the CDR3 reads CASSSGQNTEAFF. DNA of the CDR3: TGTGCCAGCAGTTCGGGACAAAACACTGAAGCTTTCTTT.

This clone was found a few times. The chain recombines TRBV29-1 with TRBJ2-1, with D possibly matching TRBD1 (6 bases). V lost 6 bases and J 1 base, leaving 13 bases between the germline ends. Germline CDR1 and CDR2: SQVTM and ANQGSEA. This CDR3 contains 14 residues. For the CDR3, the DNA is TGCAGCGTCTCGAAGGGGGTGTCCTACAATGAGCAGTTCTTC. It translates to CSVSKGVSYNEQFF.

This CDR3 reads CASSTSTSGGTDTQYF. For the CDR3, the DNA is TGTGCCAGCAGTACCTCGACTAGCGGGGGCACAGATACGCAGTATTTT. The chain carries TRBV6-4 and TRBJ2-3, with 11 nucleotides matching TRBD2. V shed 5 bases, J shed 1 base, and the junction held 5 bases outside the gene matches. This CDR3 contains 16 residues. CDR1 is MRHNA and CDR2 is SNTAGT in the germline V gene.

CDR3 DNA: TGTGCCAGCGAGGCCGGGACTAGCGGAGATACGCAGTATTTT. It specifies CASEAGTSGDTQYF. This sequence joins TRBV6-1 and TRBJ2-3; TRBD2 matches at 11 bases. J was trimmed by 5 bases and V by 8 bases; bases with no gene match: 6. Germline V gives CDR1 MNHNS, CDR2 SASEGT. The CDR3 covers 14 residues.

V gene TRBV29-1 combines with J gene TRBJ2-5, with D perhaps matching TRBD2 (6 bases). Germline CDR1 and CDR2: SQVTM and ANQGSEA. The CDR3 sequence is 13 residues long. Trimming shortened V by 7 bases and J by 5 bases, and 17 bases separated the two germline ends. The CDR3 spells CSGSTSGFETQYF. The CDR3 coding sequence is TGCAGCGGATCGACTAGTGGGTTTGAGACCCAGTACTTC.

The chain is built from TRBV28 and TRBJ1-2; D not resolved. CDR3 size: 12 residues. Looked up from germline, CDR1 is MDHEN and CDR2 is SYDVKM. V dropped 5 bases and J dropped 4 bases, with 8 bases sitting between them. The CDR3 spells CASSEPVYGYTF. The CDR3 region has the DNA TGTGCCAGCAGTGAGCCTGTCTATGGCTACACCTTC.

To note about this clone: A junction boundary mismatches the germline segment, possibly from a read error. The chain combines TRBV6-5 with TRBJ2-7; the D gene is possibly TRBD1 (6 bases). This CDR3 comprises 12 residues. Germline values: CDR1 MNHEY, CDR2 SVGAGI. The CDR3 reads CASSRTVYELYF. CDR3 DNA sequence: TGTGCCAGCAGTCGGACAGTTTACGAGCTGTACTTC.

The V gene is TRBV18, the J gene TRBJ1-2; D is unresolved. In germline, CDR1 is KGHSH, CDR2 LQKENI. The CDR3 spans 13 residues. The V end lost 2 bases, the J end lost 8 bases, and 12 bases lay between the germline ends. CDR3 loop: CASSPGRERGYTF. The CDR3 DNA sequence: TGTGCCAGCTCACCAGGGAGGGAACGCGGCTACACCTTC.

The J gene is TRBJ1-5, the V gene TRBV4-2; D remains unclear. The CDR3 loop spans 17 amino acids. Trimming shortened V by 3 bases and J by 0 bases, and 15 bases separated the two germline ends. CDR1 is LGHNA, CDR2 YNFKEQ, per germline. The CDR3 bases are TGTGCCAGCAGCCAGTGGGAGGGAGCCTCTAGCAATCAGCCCCAGCATTTT. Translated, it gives CASSQWEGASSNQPQHF.

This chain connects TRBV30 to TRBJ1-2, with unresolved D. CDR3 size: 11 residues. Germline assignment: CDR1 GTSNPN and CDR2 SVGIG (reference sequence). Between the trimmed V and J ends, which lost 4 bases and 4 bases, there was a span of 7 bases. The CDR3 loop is CAWTGSYGYTF. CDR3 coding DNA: TGTGCCTGGACGGGAAGCTATGGCTACACCTTC.

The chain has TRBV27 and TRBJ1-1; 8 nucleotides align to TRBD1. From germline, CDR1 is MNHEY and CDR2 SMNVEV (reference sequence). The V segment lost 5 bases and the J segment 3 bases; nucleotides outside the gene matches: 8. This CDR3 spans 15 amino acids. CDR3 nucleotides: TGTGCCAGCAGTCCCCTTTACAGGGGGGACACTGAAGCTTTCTTT. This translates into CASSPLYRGDTEAFF.

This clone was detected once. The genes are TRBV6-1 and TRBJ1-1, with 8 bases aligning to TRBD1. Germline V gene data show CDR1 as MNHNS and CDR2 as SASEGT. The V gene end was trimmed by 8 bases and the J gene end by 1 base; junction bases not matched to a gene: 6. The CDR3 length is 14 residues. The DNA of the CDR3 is TGTGCCAGCCGGAGGGGACAGGAGAACACTGAAGCTTTCTTT. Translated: CASRRGQENTEAFF.

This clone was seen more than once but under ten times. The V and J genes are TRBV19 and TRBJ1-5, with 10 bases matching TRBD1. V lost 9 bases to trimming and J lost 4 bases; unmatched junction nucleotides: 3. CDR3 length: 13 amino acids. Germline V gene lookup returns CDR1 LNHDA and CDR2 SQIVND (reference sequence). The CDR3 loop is CASQGQGNQPQHF. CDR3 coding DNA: TGTGCCAGCCAGGGACAGGGGAATCAGCCCCAGCATTTT.

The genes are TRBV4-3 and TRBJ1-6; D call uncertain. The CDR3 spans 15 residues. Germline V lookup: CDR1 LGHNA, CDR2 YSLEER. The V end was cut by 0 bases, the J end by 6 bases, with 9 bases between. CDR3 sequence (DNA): TGCGCCAGCAGCCAAGAGGCCCGAGGTAATTCACCCCTCCACTTT. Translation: CASSQEARGNSPLHF.

The DNA of the CDR3 is TGTGCCAGCAAAGAGGAGGGGTTGAACACTGAAGCTTTCTTT. Its translation: CASKEEGLNTEAFF. This sequence joins TRBV2 and TRBJ1-1; TRBD1 might be the D (5 bases). The length of the CDR3 is 14 residues. The V gene's germline CDR1 is SNHLY and CDR2 FYNNEI. V lost 7 bases, J lost 0 bases, and 12 bases lay in between.

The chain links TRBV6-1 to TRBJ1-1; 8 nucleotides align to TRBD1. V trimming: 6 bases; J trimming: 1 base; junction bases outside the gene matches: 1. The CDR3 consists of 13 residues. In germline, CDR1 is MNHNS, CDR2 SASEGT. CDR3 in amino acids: CASSTGGNTEAFF. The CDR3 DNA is TGTGCCAGCAGCACAGGGGGGAACACTGAAGCTTTCTTT.

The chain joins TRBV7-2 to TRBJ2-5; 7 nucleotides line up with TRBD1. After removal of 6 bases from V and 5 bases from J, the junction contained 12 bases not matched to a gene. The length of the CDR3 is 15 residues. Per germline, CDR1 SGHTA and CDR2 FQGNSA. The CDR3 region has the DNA TGTGCCAGCAGTTTCCCGAAGGGGGCCGCCGAGACCCAGTACTTC. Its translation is CASSFPKGAAETQYF.

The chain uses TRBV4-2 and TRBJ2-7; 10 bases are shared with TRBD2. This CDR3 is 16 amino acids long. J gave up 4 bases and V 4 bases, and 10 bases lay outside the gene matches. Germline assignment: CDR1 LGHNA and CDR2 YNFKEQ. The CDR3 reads CASSPRPGLATYEQYF. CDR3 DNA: TGTGCCAGCAGCCCACGCCCGGGACTAGCGACGTACGAGCAGTACTTC.

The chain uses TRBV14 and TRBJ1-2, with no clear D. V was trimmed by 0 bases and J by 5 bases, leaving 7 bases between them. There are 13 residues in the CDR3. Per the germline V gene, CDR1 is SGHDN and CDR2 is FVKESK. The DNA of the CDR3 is TGTGCCAGCAGCCAAGATCCCCCATATGGCTACACCTTC. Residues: CASSQDPPYGYTF.

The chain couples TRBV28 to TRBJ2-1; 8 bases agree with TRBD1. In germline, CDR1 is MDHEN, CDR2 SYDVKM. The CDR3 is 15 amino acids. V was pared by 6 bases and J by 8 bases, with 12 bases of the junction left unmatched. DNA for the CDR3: TGTGCCAGCAGACCAGGGGGCCTTGGAAGAGATGAGCAGTTCTTC. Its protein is CASRPGGLGRDEQFF.